This entry lists 30 T cell receptor beta chains sequenced from one sample in a study of metastatic and nonmetastatic thyroid tumors. TCRdb re-called the PCR reads through MiXCR. The repertoire holds about 70,000 clones, roughly 18% seen once, with around 13% in the top ten. Not a single patient had been given any form of treatment at any point before undergoing thyroid surgery. Material for sequencing was blood. Receptors were obtained from a female donor with papillary thyroid cancer or a benign thyroid nodule (not recorded which). Some clones in this sample may be carry-over from other donors' samples.

The V and J genes are TRBV27 and TRBJ1-1; 9 bases are a match to TRBD1. With V trimmed by 3 bases and J by 3 bases, 2 bases remained unmatched. The germline CDR1 and CDR2 sequences are MNHEY and SMNVEV (reference sequence). CDR3 length: 14 residues. The CDR3 reads CASSLGTGHTEAFF. The CDR3 bases are TGTGCCAGCAGTTTGGGGACAGGGCACACTGAAGCTTTCTTT.

This clone was counted many times. The chain has TRBV2 and TRBJ1-4, with D perhaps TRBD1 (5 bases). The CDR3 consists of 15 residues. Trimming shortened V by 5 bases and J by 8 bases, and 18 bases separated the two germline ends. Germline V gives CDR1 SNHLY, CDR2 FYNNEI. The CDR3: CASSMGDSSKEKLFF. DNA of the CDR3: TGTGCCAGCAGTATGGGAGACAGTTCAAAGGAAAAACTGTTTTTT.

This clone has ten or more counts. The chain is built from TRBV3-1 and TRBJ2-3; D is uncertain. There are 12 residues in the CDR3. V gave up 5 bases and J gave up 6 bases, with 9 bases separating them. Germline V gene sequence: CDR1 LGHDT, CDR2 YNNKEL (reference sequence). CDR3 coding DNA: TGTGCCAGCAGCGCCCGCCTGGATACGCAGTATTTT. Its protein is CASSARLDTQYF.

This clone was picked up many times. The chain is built from TRBV20-1 and TRBJ2-3; 12 bases line up with TRBD1. CDR1 and CDR2 (germline): DFQATT, SNEGSKA (reference sequence). This CDR3 comprises 15 residues. The CDR3 spells CSTFPGQGASDTQYF. The CDR3 nucleotides are TGCAGCACTTTTCCGGGACAGGGGGCGTCAGATACGCAGTATTTT.

This clone was counted at least ten times. The chain employs TRBV20-1 and TRBJ2-3, with TRBD1 matching 7 bases. CDR1 and CDR2 (germline): DFQATT, SNEGSKA (reference sequence). After removal of 3 bases from V and 0 bases from J, the junction contained 6 bases not matched to a gene. The CDR3 runs 15 residues. The CDR3 loop reads CSASSLQGSTDTQYF. The CDR3 nucleotides read TGCAGTGCTAGCAGTTTACAGGGGAGCACAGATACGCAGTATTTT.

The genes are TRBV7-3 and TRBJ2-7; 12 bases match TRBD2. The CDR3 extends over 17 amino acids. Germline V lookup: CDR1 SGHTA, CDR2 FQGTGA. V dropped 5 bases and J dropped 4; count of bases not matched to a gene: 12. As DNA, the CDR3 is TGTGCCAGCAGCCCCCGACTAGCGGGAGCTCCGCGTTACGAGCAGTACGTC. This sequence encodes CASSPRLAGAPRYEQYV.

The chain has TRBV6-2 or TRBV6-3 and TRBJ2-7; TRBD2 agrees at 12 bases. Germline V CDR1 and CDR2: MNHEY, SVGEGT. Trimming at V came to 6 bases and at J to 0 bases, leaving 6 bases not matched to a gene. The CDR3 is 16 residues long. The CDR3 loop is CASRELAGGSSYEQYF. The CDR3 DNA reads TGTGCCAGCAGGGAACTAGCGGGAGGAAGCTCCTACGAGCAGTACTTC.

This chain joins TRBV11-2 and TRBJ2-1; the match to TRBD2 covers 13 bases. V gave up 5 bases and J gave up 6 bases; unmatched junction bases: 4. The CDR3 is made up of 15 amino acids. Germline CDR1 SGHAT, CDR2 FQNNGV. The CDR3 DNA reads TGTGCCAGCAGCCCCACTAGCGGGAGGGGCAATGAGCAGTTCTTC. This codes for CASSPTSGRGNEQFF.

This clone was counted ten times or more. The chain combines TRBV20-1 with TRBJ2-1; TRBD2 matches at 8 bases. CDR3 length: 14 residues. The V and J ends lost 4 bases and 9 bases, in that order; junction bases with no gene match: 11. Germline V lookup: CDR1 DFQATT, CDR2 SNEGSKA (reference sequence). The CDR3 sequence is CSATPGPGRGEQFF. CDR3 sequence (DNA): TGCAGTGCTACGCCGGGGCCCGGGAGGGGTGAGCAGTTCTTC.

Ten or more counts support this clone. The rearrangement links TRBV11-1 to TRBJ2-7; 15 bases line up with TRBD2. Germline values: CDR1 SGHAT, CDR2 FQDESV (reference sequence). After removal of 4 bases from V and 5 bases from J, the junction contained 9 bases not matched to a gene. CDR3 size: 17 residues. Here the CDR3 reads CASSSSLGLAGGDEQYF. The CDR3 nucleotides are TGTGCCAGCAGCTCTTCCCTAGGACTAGCGGGAGGGGACGAGCAGTACTTC.

This clone has a count of ten or more. This chain joins TRBV7-8 and TRBJ2-1, with D possibly TRBD2 on 5 matching bases. Germline loops: CDR1 SGHVS, CDR2 FQNEAQ. Trimming removed 2 bases at V and 9 bases at J, with 17 bases between. The CDR3 is made up of 15 amino acids. The CDR3 DNA follows: TGTGCCAGCAGCTTAAGGACGCGTGGGGAGCCTGAGCAGTTCTTC. It encodes CASSLRTRGEPEQFF.

This clone was seen repeatedly, ten times or more. The J gene is TRBJ1-4, the V gene TRBV7-2; a weak D match, TRBD1 (5 bases). V was shortened by 3 bases and J by 4 bases, with 9 bases between the two germline ends. This CDR3 region has 14 residues. Per germline, CDR1 SGHTA and CDR2 FQGNSA. As DNA, the CDR3 is TGTGCCAGCAGCTTCAGGCAGGGTAATGAAAAACTGTTTTTT. Translation: CASSFRQGNEKLFF.

This clone showed up many times. The V call is TRBV7-6, the J call TRBJ2-2, with TRBD2 as a possible D gene (6 bases). The V end lost 2 bases, the J end lost 4 bases, and 11 bases lay between the germline ends. Germline V gives CDR1 SGHVS, CDR2 FNYEAQ. There are 15 residues in the CDR3. The CDR3, as DNA: TGTGCCAGCAGCTTACCGACCGGGGGCACCGGGGAGCTGTTTTTT. Translating gives CASSLPTGGTGELFF.

This clone was picked up many times. The CDR3 sequence: CASSDTGNQPQHF. The CDR3 coding sequence is TGTGCCAGCAGTGACACAGGCAATCAGCCCCAGCATTTT. The V and J genes are TRBV2 and TRBJ1-5; no clear D gene. The CDR3 length is 13 residues. CDR1 is SNHLY and CDR2 is FYNNEI in the germline V gene. Trimming left V 3 bases short and J 2 bases short, with 5 bases between.

This clone was picked up many times. The rearrangement links TRBV7-2 to TRBJ2-1; 9 positions match TRBD1. CDR3 length: 13 residues. CDR1 and CDR2 (germline): SGHTA, FQGNSA. V lost 10 bases, J lost 4 bases, and 5 bases stayed unmatched. The CDR3 reads CATRQGGYNEQFF. In DNA form, the CDR3 reads TGTGCCACGAGACAGGGGGGATACAATGAGCAGTTCTTC. Drawing the rest from reference TRBV7-2 and TRBJ2-1, the complete variable domain is GAGVSQSPSNKVTEKGKDVELRCDPISGHTALYWYRQSLGQGLEFLIYFQGNSAPDKSGLPSDRFSAERTGGSVSTLTIQRTQQEDSAVYLCATRQGGYNEQFFGPGTRLTVL.

This chain connects TRBV11-2 to TRBJ2-1; the match to TRBD2 covers 14 bases. The CDR3 is made up of 16 amino acids. Germline V gene sequence: CDR1 SGHAT, CDR2 FQNNGV. After removal of 0 bases from V and 9 bases from J, the junction contained 4 bases not matched to a gene. CDR3 amino acids: CASSLDRLAGGGEQFF. DNA of the CDR3: TGTGCCAGCAGCTTAGATCGACTAGCGGGAGGGGGTGAGCAGTTCTTC.

The J gene is TRBJ1-3, the V gene TRBV3-1, with D unclear. V was trimmed by 4 bases and J by 0 bases, leaving 10 bases between them. The CDR3 has 15 amino acids. CDR1 is LGHDT and CDR2 is YNNKEL in the germline V gene (reference sequence). CDR3 sequence: CASSLIGSSGNTIYF. The CDR3 DNA reads TGTGCCAGCAGCCTAATCGGATCCTCTGGAAACACCATATATTTT.

Many counts were recorded for this clone. The chain joins TRBV5-5 to TRBJ1-5; no clear D. Germline V gene sequence: CDR1 SGHKS, CDR2 YYEKEE (reference sequence). The CDR3 spans 14 residues. Trimming removed 0 bases at V and 2 bases at J, with 6 bases between. The chain's CDR3 is CASSLVVGNQPQHF. CDR3 DNA sequence: TGTGCCAGCAGCTTGGTAGTAGGCAATCAGCCCCAGCATTTT.

The sample holds many counts of this clone. The chain recombines TRBV7-9 with TRBJ1-4, with D perhaps matching TRBD1 (6 bases). CDR3 length: 15 amino acids. CDR1 SEHNR and CDR2 FQNEAQ come from the germline V gene (reference sequence). Trimming shortened V by 1 base and J by 0 bases, and 6 bases separated the two germline ends. The CDR3 sequence is CASSLGQATNEKLFF. In DNA form, the CDR3 reads TGTGCCAGCAGCTTAGGACAGGCAACTAATGAAAAACTGTTTTTT.

This clone was seen only a few times. This may arise from a read error, as a much more abundant clone is one base away. The V gene is TRBV11-2, the J gene TRBJ2-3, with D possibly being TRBD2 (6 bases). CDR1 is SGHAT, CDR2 FQNNGV, per germline. V was shortened by 5 bases and J by 2 bases, with 11 bases between the two germline ends. The CDR3 extends over 14 amino acids. The CDR3 sequence: CASSPRGNTDTQYF. As DNA, the CDR3 is TGTGCCAGCAGCCCCCGGGGGAACACAGATACGCAGTATTTT.

The chain employs TRBV11-2 and TRBJ2-7; 9 bases are shared with TRBD1. Trimming took 4 bases from V and 0 from J; bases not matched to a gene: 7. The germline CDR1 and CDR2 sequences are SGHAT and FQNNGV. The CDR3 is 16 amino acids. The CDR3 reads CASSSGPGQGSYEQYF. CDR3 bases: TGTGCCAGCAGCTCCGGACCGGGACAGGGCTCCTACGAGCAGTACTTC.

This clone was observed many times. The chain couples TRBV6-1 to TRBJ1-1; D is possibly TRBD1 (6 bases). CDR1 MNHNS and CDR2 SASEGT come from the germline V gene. V was cut by 5 bases and J by 13 bases, with 17 bases left in between. This CDR3 has 12 amino acids. The CDR3 sequence: CASSNRAGGGFF. The CDR3 nucleotides read TGTGCCAGCAGTAACAGGGCCGGGGGAGGTTTCTTT.

This clone was found many times. CDR3 loop: CASRDKGWTEAFF. DNA for the CDR3: TGTGCCTCGAGGGATAAGGGTTGGACTGAAGCTTTCTTT. The chain links TRBV30 to TRBJ1-1; no reliable D call. CDR3 length equals 13 residues. Trimming took off 7 bases at V and 5 bases at J, with 17 bases between the two ends. The germline CDR1 and CDR2 sequences are GTSNPN and SVGIG (reference sequence).

The V call is TRBV27, the J call TRBJ2-7; D is possibly TRBD2 (6 bases). The CDR3 extends over 15 amino acids. V was clipped by 4 bases and J by 4 bases, with 17 bases between them. From germline, CDR1 is MNHEY and CDR2 SMNVEV (reference sequence). CDR3 DNA: TGTGCCAGCAGTTCCTCCGGTAGCGGAGGTTACGAGCAGTACTTC. Amino acid sequence: CASSSSGSGGYEQYF.

This clone was counted ten times or more. The chain is built from TRBV30 and TRBJ1-3; D uncertain. V was shortened by 0 bases and J by 4 bases, with 7 bases between the two germline ends. The CDR3 loop spans 13 amino acids. The V gene's germline CDR1 is GTSNPN and CDR2 SVGIG (reference sequence). CDR3 sequence reads: CAWSVILGNTIYF. The CDR3 region has the DNA TGTGCCTGGAGTGTAATTCTGGGAAACACCATATATTTT.

This clone was counted many times. J is TRBJ1-1 and V is TRBV29-1, with D tentatively TRBD1 (5 bases). Trimming removed 5 bases at V and 4 bases at J, with 11 bases between. This CDR3 contains 12 residues. Germline loops: CDR1 SQVTM, CDR2 ANQGSEA. The CDR3 is CSVLRAGTEAFF. The CDR3 DNA follows: TGCAGCGTTCTCAGGGCAGGCACTGAAGCTTTCTTT.

The chain combines TRBV6-1 with TRBJ2-7; D gene unclear. This CDR3 region has 11 residues. Germline CDR1 reads MNHNS; CDR2 reads SASEGT. V lost 5 bases to trimming and J lost 6 bases, with 8 bases between them. CDR3 in DNA: TGTGCCAGCAGTAGGTGCTTCGAGCAGTACTTC. Translated: CASSRCFEQYF.

This clone was seen many times. This may come from a read error, since a much larger clone is one base off. The chain employs TRBV19 and TRBJ2-5; 11 bases map to TRBD1. V shed 6 bases and J 6 bases; nucleotides not matched to a gene: 6. The length of the CDR3 is 14 residues. The germline gives CDR1 LNHDA, CDR2 SQIVND (reference sequence). The CDR3 here is CASSAGTGGQTQYF. The DNA of the CDR3 is TGTGCCAGTAGCGCCGGGACAGGGGGACAGACCCAGTACTTC.

This clone was seen many times. V and J are TRBV11-2 and TRBJ2-1; the match to TRBD1 covers 9 bases. The V gene end was trimmed by 4 bases and the J gene end by 4 bases; junction bases not matched to a gene: 5. CDR3 length: 15 amino acids. CDR1 and CDR2 (germline): SGHAT, FQNNGV. The CDR3: CASSSGDRAYNEQFF. CDR3 DNA: TGTGCCAGCAGCTCGGGGGACAGGGCATACAATGAGCAGTTCTTC.

Regarding this clone: This sample also contains other DNA sequences that code for the same CDR3. The chain uses TRBV19 and TRBJ1-1, with 10 bases lining up with TRBD1. Germline CDR1 reads LNHDA; CDR2 reads SQIVND (reference sequence). This CDR3 is built from 17 residues. The trim removed 6 bases at V and 0 bases at J, leaving 10 bases unmatched. CDR3 sequence reads: CASRPRDRGEMNTEAFF. The DNA of the CDR3 is TGTGCCAGTAGACCCCGGGACAGGGGCGAAATGAACACTGAAGCTTTCTTT.